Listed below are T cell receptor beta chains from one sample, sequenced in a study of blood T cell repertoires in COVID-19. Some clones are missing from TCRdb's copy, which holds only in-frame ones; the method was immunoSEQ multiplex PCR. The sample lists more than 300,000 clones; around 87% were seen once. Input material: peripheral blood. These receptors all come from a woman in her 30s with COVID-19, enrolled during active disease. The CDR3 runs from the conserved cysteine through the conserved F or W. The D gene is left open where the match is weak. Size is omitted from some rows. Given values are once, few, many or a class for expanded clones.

CASSPNGPGQGNEQYF,TGTGCCAGCTCACCGAACGGGCCGGGACAGGGTAACGAGCAGTACTTC,-,TRBD1,TRBV18,TRBJ2-7
CAISESSGRGTGELFF,TGTGCCATCAGTGAGTCTTCTGGGAGAGGCACCGGGGAGCTGTTTTTT,-,-,TRBV10-3,TRBJ2-2
CASSQDSTSTDTQYF,TGTGCCAGCAGCCAAGATAGTACGAGCACAGATACGCAGTATTTT,-,-,TRBV3-1/TRBV3-2,TRBJ2-3
CASSLMDGGTEAFF,TGCGCCAGCAGCTTAATGGATGGAGGAACTGAAGCTTTCTTT,-,-,TRBV5-1,TRBJ1-1
CASRPSLGDNYEQYF,TGCGCCAGCCGGCCGTCTCTGGGCGATAACTACGAGCAGTACTTC,-,-,TRBV5-1,TRBJ2-7
CASSLPGTSVNNEQFF,TGTGCTAGCAGCTTACCCGGGACTAGCGTTAACAATGAGCAGTTCTTC,-,TRBD2,TRBV7-7,TRBJ2-1
CASSHSPEWSGKVSGELFF,TGTGCCAGCAGCCACTCTCCTGAATGGAGCGGGAAGGTATCCGGGGAGCTGTTTTTT,-,TRBD2,TRBV4-2,TRBJ2-2
CAFLHGTGPGELFF,TGTGCCTTTCTCCACGGGACAGGGCCCGGGGAGCTGTTTTTT,-,TRBD1,TRBV30,TRBJ2-2
CASTPGGARANEKLFF,TGTGCCAGCACCCCCGGGGGGGCGCGAGCTAATGAAAAACTGTTTTTT,-,-,TRBV5-6,TRBJ1-4
CASSPRRGGLAGVITDTQYF,TGTGCCAGCAGTCCTCGCAGGGGAGGACTAGCGGGAGTGATCACAGATACGCAGTATTTT,few,TRBD2,TRBV6-6,TRBJ2-3
CASSLEGGLAGGRYEQYF,TGTGCCAGCAGCTTGGAAGGGGGACTAGCGGGAGGTCGGTACGAGCAGTACTTC,once,TRBD2,TRBV5-4,TRBJ2-7
CAWSDRGGNQPQHF,TGTGCCTGGAGTGACAGGGGGGGTAATCAGCCCCAGCATTTT,-,TRBD1,TRBV30,TRBJ1-5
CASSDWGVSGELFF,TGTGCCAGCAGTGACTGGGGGGTCTCCGGGGAGCTGTTTTTT,-,-,TRBV6-4,TRBJ2-2
CASSQDADRGLETQYF,TGCGCCAGCAGCCAAGATGCAGACAGGGGGCTGGAGACCCAGTACTTC,-,TRBD1,TRBV4-3,TRBJ2-5